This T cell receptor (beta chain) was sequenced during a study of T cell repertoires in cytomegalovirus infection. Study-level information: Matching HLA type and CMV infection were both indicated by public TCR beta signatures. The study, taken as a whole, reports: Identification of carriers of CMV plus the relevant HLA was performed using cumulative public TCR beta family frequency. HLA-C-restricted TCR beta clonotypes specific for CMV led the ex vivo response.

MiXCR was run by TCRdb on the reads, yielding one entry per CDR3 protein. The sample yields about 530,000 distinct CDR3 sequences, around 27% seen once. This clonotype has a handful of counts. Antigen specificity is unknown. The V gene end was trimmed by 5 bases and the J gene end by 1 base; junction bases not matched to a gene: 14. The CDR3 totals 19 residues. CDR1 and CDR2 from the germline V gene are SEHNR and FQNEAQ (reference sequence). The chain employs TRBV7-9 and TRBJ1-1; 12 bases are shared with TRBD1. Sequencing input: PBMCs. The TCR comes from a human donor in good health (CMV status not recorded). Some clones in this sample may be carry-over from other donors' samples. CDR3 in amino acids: CASSRRVYRDRGQNTEAFF. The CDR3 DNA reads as TGTGCCAGCAGCCGACGGGTATACCGGGACAGGGGGCAGAACACTGAAGCTTTCTTT.